This TCR beta chain derives from a study of regulatory T cells in long-lasting Graves disease. Specified time point: newly diagnosed GD, antithyroid drugs for less than 3 months. The TCR library was made from RNA extracted from PBMCs. Study-level results: Favored usage of TRBV28, TRBJ1-2 and TRBJ2-5 was recorded in persistent disease.

The V gene lost 0 bases and the J gene lost 14 bases, with 12 bases spanning the gap. The germline V gene encodes CDR1 SGHRS and CDR2 YFSETQ. The CDR3 loop spans 13 amino acids. This clonotype was seen ten or more times. Its target is not known. The authors built TCR beta libraries using iRepertoire HTBI primers and Arm-PCR of CDR3 regions. Original data processing: Throughout the samples, researchers identified 60 to 70 TRBV and some 13 TRBJ segments. TCRdb ran MiXCR on the multiplex PCR reads and lists one entry per CDR3 protein. In this record, the V and J calls reflect TCRdb's handling and not the investigators' own analysis. The data contain 600,000 to 650,000 distinct CDR3 sequences, about 15% of them seen just once; the ten biggest clones take up 18%. These sequences were also reported in another study, on T cells in Graves' hyperthyroidism and ophthalmopathy. This second study says: Clinical symptoms, serum thyroxine, TRAb, thyroid ultrasound and orbital computed tomography informed diagnoses.

The chain employs TRBV5-1 and TRBJ1-6; D perhaps matches TRBD1 (5 bases). Sequenced here: peripheral blood mononuclear cells (PBMCs), sampled at new diagnosis, from a patient treated with antithyroid drugs. This receptor was obtained from a woman aged 25-40 years with Graves disease. CDR3 amino acids: CASSLGGSPTLHF. The CDR3, as DNA: TGCGCCAGCAGCTTGGGGGGGAGTCCAACCCTCCACTTT. The whole variable domain, filled in from reference TRBV5-1 and TRBJ1-6, reads KAGVTQTPRYLIKTRGQQVTLSCSPISGHRSVSWYQQTPGQGLQFLFEYFSETQRNKGNFPGRFSGRQFSNSRSEMNVSTLELGDSALYLCASSLGGSPTLHFGNGTRLTVT.